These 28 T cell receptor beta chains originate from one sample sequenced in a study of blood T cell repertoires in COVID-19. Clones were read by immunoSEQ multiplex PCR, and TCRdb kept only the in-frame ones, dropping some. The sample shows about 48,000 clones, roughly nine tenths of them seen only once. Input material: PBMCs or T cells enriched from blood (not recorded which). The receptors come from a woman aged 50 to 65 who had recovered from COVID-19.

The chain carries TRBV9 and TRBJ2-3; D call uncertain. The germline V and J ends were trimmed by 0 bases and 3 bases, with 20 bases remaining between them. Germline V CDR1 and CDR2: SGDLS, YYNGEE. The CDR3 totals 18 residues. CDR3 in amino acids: CASSVAIATPSWTDTQYF. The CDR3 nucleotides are TGTGCCAGCAGCGTAGCTATAGCCACCCCATCGTGGACAGATACGCAGTATTTT.

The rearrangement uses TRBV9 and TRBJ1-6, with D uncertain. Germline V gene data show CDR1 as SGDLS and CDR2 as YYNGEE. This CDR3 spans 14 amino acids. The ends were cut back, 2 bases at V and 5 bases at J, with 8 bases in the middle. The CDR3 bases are TGTGCCAGCAGCGTGGGAGATGATAATTCACCCCTCCACTTT. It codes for CASSVGDDNSPLHF.

The CDR3: CASTPGLAVSNEQFF. The CDR3 DNA reads TGTGCCAGCACCCCTGGGCTAGCGGTATCCAATGAGCAGTTCTTC. The chain uses TRBV28 and TRBJ2-1; 7 bases line up with TRBD2. The CDR3 covers 15 residues. The germline V gene has CDR1 MDHEN and CDR2 SYDVKM. V lost 7 bases, J lost 6 bases, and 12 bases stayed unmatched.

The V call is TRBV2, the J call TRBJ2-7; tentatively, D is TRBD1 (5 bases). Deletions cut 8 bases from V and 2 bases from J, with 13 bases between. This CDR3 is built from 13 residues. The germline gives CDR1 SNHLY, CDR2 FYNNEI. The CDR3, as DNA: TGTGCCAGCCAAGGACACGCTACCTACGAGCAGTACTTC. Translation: CASQGHATYEQYF. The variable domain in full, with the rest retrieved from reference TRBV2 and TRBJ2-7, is EPEVTQTPSHQVTQMGQEVILRCVPISNHLYFYWYRQILGQKVEFLVSFYNNEISEKSEIFDDQFSVERPDGSNFTLKIRSTKLEDSAMYFCASQGHATYEQYFGPGTRLTVT.

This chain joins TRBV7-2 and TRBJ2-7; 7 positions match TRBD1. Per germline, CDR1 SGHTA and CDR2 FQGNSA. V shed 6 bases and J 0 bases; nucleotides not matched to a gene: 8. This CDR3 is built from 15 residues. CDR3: CASSSGTASSYEQYF. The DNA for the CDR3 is TGTGCCAGCAGTTCCGGGACAGCAAGCTCCTACGAGCAGTACTTC.

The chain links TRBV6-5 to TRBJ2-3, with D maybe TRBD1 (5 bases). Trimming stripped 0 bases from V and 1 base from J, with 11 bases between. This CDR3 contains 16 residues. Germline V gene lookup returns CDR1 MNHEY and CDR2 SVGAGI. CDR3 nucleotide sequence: TGTGCCAGCAGTTACTCGGCAGGGATTGGCACAGATACGCAGTATTTT. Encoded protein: CASSYSAGIGTDTQYF.

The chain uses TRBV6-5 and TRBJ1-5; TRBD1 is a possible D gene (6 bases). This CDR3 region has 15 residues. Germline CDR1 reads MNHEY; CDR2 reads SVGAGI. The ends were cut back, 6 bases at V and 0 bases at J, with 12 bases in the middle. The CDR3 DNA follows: TGTGCCAGCAGGTGGACAGCAGATAGCAATCAGCCCCAGCATTTT. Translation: CASRWTADSNQPQHF.

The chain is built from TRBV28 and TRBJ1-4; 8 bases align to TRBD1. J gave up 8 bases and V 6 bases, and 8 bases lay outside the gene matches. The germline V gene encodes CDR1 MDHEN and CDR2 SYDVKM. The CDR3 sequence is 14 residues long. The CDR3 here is CASRPQGVREKLFF. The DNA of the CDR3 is TGTGCCAGCAGACCACAGGGGGTTCGGGAAAAACTGTTTTTT.

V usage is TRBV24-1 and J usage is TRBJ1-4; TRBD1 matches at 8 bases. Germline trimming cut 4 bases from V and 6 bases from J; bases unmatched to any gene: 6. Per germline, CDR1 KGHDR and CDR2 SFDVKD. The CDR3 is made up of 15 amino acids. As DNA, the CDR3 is TGTGCCACCAGTGACCCCGGGACAGGCCATGAAAAACTGTTTTTT. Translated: CATSDPGTGHEKLFF.

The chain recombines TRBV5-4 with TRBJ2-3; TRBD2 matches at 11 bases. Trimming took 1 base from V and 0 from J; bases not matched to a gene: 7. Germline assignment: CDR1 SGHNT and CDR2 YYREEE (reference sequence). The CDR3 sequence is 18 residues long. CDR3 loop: CASSLPSGGTISTDTQYF. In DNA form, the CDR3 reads TGTGCCAGCAGCTTGCCTAGCGGGGGGACTATTAGCACAGATACGCAGTATTTT.

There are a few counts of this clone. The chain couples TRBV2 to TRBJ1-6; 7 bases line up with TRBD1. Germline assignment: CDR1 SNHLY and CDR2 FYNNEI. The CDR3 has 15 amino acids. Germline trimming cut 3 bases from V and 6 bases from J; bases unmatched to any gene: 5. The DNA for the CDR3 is TGTGCCAGCAGTGACCTAGGGGGCTCTAATTCACCCCTCCACTTT. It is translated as CASSDLGGSNSPLHF.

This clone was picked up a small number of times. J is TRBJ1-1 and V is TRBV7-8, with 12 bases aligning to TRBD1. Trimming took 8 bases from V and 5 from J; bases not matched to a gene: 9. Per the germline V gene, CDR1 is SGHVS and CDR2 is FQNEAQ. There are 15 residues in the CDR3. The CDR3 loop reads CASHRDRGRGTEAFF. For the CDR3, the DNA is TGTGCCAGCCACCGGGACAGGGGGCGAGGGACTGAAGCTTTCTTT. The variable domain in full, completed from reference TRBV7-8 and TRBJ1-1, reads GAGVSQSPRYKVAKRGQDVALRCDPISGHVSLFWYQQALGQGPEFLTYFQNEAQLDKSGLPSDRFFAERPEGSVSTLKIQRTQQEDSAVYLCASHRDRGRGTEAFFGQGTRLTVV.

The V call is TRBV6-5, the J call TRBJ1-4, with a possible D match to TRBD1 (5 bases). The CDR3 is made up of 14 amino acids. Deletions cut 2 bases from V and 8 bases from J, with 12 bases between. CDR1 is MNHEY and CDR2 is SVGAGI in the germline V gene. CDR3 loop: CASSYLREGEKLFF. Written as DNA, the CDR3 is TGTGCCAGCAGTTACCTTCGGGAGGGGGAAAAACTGTTTTTT.

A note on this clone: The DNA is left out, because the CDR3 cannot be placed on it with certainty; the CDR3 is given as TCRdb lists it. The CDR3 here is CASSELSRVARGTFF. This chain connects TRBV6-1 to TRBJ1-1; TRBD1, the table's D call, lacks a check against the DNA. Germline V lookup: CDR1 MNHNS, CDR2 SASEGT. Both ends counted, the CDR3 spans 15 residues.

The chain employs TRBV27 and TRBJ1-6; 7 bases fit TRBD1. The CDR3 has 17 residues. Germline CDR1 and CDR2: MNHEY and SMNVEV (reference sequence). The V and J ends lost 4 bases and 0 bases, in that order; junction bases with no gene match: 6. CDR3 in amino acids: CASSYSGGSSYNSPLHF. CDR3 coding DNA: TGTGCCAGCAGTTATTCAGGGGGGAGCTCCTATAATTCACCCCTCCACTTT.

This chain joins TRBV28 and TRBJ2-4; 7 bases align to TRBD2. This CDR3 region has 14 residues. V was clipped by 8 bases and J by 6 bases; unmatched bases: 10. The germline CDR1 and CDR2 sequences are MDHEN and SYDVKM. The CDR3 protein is CASWKRDGGNIQYF. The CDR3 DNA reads TGTGCCAGCTGGAAGCGGGATGGGGGAAACATTCAGTACTTC.

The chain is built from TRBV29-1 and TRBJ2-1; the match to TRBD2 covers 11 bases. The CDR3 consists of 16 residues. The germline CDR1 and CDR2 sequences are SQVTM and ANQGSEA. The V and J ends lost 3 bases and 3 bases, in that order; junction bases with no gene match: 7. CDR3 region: CSVEGTSGFDYNEQFF. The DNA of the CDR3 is TGCAGCGTTGAGGGGACTAGCGGCTTCGACTACAATGAGCAGTTCTTC.

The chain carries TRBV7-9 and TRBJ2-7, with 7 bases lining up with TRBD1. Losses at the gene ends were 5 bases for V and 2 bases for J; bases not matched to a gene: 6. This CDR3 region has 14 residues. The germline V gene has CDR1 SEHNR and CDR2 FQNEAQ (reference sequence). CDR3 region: CASSDKQGTYEQYF. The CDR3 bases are TGTGCCAGCAGCGATAAACAGGGGACCTACGAGCAGTACTTC.

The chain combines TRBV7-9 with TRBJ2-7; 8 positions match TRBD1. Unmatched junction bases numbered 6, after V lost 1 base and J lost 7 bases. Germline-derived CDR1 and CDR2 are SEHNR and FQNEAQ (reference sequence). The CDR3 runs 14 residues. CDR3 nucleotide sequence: TGTGCCAGCAGCTTAGGACAGGGGTTGGGGGAGCAGTACTTC. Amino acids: CASSLGQGLGEQYF.

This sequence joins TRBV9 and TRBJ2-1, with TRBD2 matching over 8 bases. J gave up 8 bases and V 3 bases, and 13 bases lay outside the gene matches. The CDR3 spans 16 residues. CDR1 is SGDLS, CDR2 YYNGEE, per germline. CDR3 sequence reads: CASSARSGLVMDEQFF. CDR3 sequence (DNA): TGTGCCAGCAGCGCCCGTTCGGGACTAGTCATGGATGAGCAGTTCTTC.

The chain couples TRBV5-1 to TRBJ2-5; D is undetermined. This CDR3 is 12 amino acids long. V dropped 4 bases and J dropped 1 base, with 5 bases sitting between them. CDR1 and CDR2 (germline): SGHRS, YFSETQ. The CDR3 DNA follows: TGCGCCAGCAGCCCACTCCAAGAGACCCAGTACTTC. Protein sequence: CASSPLQETQYF.

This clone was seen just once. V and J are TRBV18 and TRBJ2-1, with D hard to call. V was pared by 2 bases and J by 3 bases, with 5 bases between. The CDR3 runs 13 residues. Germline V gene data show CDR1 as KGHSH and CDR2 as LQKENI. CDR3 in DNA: TGTGCCAGCTCACCAAGAGGCTACAATGAGCAGTTCTTC. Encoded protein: CASSPRGYNEQFF. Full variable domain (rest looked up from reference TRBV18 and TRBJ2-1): NAGVMQNPRHLVRRRGQEARLRCSPMKGHSHVYWYRQLPEEGLKFMVYLQKENIIDESGMPKERFSAEFPKEGPSILRIQQVVRGDSAAYFCASSPRGYNEQFFGPGTRLTVL.

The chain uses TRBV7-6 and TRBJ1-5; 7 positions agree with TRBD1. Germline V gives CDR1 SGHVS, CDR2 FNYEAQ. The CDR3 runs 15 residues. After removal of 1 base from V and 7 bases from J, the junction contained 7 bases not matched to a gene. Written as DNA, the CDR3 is TGTGCCAGCAGCTTAGGACAGGGTATTTCGCAGCCCCAGCATTTT. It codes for CASSLGQGISQPQHF.

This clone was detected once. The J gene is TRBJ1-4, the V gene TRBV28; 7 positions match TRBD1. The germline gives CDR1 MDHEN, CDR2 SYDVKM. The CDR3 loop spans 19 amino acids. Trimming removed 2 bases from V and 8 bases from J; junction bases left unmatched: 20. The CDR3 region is CASSLVREVRDSDREKLFF. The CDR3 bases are TGTGCCAGCAGTTTAGTTCGCGAAGTCCGGGACAGCGATCGAGAAAAACTGTTTTTT.

The CDR3 region has the DNA TGTGCCAGCAGCTTAGGGGGTAGACAGGGGGCGCTTTCTCAGTTCTTC. It codes for CASSLGGRQGALSQFF. This rearrangement joins TRBV7-9 to TRBJ2-1, with TRBD1 matching over 10 bases. This CDR3 is built from 16 residues. Germline CDR1 is SEHNR and CDR2 is FQNEAQ (reference sequence). J was trimmed by 13 bases and V by 1 base; bases with no gene match: 13.

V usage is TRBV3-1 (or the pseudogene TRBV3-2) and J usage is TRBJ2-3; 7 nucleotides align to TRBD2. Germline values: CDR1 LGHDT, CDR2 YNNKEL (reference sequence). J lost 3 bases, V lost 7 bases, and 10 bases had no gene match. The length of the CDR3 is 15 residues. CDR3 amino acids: CASKPGGGWTDTQYF. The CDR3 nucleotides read TGTGCCAGCAAGCCTGGGGGGGGATGGACAGATACGCAGTATTTT.

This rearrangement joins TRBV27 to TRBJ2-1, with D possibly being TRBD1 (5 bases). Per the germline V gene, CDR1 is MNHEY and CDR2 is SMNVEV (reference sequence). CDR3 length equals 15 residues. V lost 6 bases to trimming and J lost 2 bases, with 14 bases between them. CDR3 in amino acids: CASRNFRVTYNEQFF. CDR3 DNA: TGTGCCAGCAGAAATTTCAGGGTTACCTACAATGAGCAGTTCTTC.

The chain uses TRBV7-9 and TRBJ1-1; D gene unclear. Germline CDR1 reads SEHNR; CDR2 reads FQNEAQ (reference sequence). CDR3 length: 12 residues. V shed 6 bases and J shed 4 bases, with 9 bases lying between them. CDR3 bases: TGTGCCAGCAGTCATATCAGCACTGAAGCTTTCTTT. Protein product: CASSHISTEAFF.